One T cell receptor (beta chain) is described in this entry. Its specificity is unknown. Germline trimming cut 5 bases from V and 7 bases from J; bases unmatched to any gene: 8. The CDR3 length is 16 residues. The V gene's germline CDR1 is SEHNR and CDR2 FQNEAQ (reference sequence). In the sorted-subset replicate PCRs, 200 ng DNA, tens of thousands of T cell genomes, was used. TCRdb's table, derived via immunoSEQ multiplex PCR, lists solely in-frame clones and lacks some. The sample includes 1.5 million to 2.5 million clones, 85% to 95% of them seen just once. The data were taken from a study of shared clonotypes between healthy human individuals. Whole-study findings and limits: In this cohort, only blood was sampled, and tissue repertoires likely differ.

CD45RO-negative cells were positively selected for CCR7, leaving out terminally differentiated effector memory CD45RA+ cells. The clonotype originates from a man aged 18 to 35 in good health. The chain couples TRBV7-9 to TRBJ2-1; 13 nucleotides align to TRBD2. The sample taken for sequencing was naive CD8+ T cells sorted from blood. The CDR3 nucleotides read TGTGCCAGCAGCGTTACTAGCGGGGGGGTGATAAATGAGCAGTTCTTC. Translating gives CASSVTSGGVINEQFF.